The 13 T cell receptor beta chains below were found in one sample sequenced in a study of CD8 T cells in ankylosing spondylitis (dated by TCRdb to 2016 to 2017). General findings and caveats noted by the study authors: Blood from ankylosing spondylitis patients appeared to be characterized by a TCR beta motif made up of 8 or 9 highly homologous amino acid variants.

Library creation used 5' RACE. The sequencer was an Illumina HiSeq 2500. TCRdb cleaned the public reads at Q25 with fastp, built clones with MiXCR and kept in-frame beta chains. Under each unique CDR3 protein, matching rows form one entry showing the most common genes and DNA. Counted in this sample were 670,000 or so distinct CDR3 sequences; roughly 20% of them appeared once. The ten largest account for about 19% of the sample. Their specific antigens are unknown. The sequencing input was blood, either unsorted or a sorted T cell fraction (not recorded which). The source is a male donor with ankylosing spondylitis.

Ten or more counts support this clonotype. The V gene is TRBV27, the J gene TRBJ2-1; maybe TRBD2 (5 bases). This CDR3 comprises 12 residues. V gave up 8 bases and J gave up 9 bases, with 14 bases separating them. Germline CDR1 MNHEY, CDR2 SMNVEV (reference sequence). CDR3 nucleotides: TGTGCCAGCGGGAACTCCCGGGGTGAGCAGTTCTTC. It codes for CASGNSRGEQFF.

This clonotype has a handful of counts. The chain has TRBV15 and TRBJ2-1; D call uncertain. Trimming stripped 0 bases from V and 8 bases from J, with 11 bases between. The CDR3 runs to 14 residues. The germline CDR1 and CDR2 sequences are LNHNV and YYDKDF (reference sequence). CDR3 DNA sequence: TGTGCCACCAGCAGAGAACCCTCCTCCGATGAGCAGTTCTTC. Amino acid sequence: CATSREPSSDEQFF.

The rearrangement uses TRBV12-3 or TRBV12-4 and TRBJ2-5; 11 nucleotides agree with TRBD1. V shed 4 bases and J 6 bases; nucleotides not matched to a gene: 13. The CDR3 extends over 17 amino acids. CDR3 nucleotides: TGTGCCAGCAGTTCCCCTCCGGGACAGGGGGGTGAAAAGACCCAGTACTTC. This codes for CASSSPPGQGGEKTQYF.

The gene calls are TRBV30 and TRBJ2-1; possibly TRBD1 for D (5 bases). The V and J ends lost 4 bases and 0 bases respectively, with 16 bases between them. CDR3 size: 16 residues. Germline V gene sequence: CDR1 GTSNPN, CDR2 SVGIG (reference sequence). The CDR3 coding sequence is TGTGCCTGGATCACAGGCTCCGGCGGCTCCTACAATGAGCAGTTCTTC. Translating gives CAWITGSGGSYNEQFF.

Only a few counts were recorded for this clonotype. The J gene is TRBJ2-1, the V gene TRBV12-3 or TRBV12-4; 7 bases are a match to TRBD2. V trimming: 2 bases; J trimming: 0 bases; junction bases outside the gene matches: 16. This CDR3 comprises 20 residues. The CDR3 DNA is TGTGCCAGCAGTTTATGGATCGGCGGGAGCGGACAAAGCTCCTACAATGAGCAGTTCTTC. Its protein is CASSLWIGGSGQSSYNEQFF.

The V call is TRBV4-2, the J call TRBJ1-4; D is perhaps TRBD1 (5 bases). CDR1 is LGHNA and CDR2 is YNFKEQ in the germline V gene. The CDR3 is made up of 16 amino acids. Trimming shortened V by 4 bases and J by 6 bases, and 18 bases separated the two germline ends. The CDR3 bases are TGTGCCAGCAGCCCATCCTCAGGGCTGCGTGATGAAAAACTGTTTTTT. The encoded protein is CASSPSSGLRDEKLFF.

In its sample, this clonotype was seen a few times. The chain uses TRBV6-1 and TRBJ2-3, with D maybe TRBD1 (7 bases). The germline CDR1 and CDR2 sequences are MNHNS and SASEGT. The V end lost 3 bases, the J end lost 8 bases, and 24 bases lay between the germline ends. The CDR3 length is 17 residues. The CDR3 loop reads CASSDLQTGTWGVTQYF. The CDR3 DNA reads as TGTGCCAGCAGTGACCTACAGACAGGGACTTGGGGCGTTACGCAGTATTTT.

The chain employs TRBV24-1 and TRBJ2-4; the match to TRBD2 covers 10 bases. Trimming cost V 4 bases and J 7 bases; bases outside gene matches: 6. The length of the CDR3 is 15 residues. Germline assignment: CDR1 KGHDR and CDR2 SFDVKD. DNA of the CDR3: TGTGCCACCAGTGACCCTACTAGCGGGGTGAACATTCAGTACTTC. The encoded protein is CATSDPTSGVNIQYF.

CDR3 sequence: CASSLESGGPNEQFF. The CDR3 DNA reads TGTGCCAGCAGCTTAGAAAGTGGCGGGCCTAATGAGCAGTTCTTC. J is TRBJ2-1 and V is TRBV11-2, with D perhaps matching TRBD2 (5 bases). There are 15 residues in the CDR3. The V end lost 0 bases, the J end lost 7 bases, and 13 bases lay between the germline ends. CDR1 and CDR2 from the germline V gene are SGHAT and FQNNGV.

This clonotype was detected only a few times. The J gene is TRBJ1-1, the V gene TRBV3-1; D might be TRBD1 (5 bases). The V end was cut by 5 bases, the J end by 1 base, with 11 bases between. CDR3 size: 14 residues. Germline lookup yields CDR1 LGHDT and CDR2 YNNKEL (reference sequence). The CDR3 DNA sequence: TGTGCCAGCAGCGCGTGGGACGGGAACACTGAAGCTTTCTTT. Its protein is CASSAWDGNTEAFF.

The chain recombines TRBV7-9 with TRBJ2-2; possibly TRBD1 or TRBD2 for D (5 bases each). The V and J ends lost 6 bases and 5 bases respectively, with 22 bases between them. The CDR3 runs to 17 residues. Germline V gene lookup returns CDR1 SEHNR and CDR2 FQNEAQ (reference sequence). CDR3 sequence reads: CASSSTPTWGPTGELFF. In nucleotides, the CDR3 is TGTGCCAGCAGTTCAACACCCACATGGGGACCTACCGGGGAGCTGTTTTTT.

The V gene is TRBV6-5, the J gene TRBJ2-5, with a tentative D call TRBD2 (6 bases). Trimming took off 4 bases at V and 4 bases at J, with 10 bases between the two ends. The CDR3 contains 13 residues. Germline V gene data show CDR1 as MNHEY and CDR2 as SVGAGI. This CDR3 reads CASSLAGPETQYF. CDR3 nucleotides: TGTGCCAGCAGTTTGGCGGGGCCAGAGACCCAGTACTTC.

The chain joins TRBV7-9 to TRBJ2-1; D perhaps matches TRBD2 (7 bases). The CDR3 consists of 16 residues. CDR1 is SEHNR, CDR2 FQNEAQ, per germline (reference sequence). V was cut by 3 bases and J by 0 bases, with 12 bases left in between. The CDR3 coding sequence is TGTGCCAGCAGCTTTGGGGGGGCGAGCTCCTACAATGAGCAGTTCTTC. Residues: CASSFGGASSYNEQFF.